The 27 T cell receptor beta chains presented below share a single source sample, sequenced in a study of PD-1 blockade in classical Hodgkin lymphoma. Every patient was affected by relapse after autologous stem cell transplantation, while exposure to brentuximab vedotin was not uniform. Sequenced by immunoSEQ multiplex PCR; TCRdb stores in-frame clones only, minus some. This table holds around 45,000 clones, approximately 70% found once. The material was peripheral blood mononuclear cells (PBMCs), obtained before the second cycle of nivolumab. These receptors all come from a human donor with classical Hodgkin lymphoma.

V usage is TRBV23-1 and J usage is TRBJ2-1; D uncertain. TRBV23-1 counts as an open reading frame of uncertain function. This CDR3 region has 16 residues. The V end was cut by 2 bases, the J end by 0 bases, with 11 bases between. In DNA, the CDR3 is TGCGCCAGCAGTCAAAACGGCCCCAGCTCCTACAATGAGCAGTTCTTC. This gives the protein CASSQNGPSSYNEQFF.

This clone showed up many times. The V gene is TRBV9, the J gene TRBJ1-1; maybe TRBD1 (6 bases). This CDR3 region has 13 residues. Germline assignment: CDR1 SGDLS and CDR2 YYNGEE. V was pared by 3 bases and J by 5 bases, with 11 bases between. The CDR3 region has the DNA TGTGCCAGCAGCGGCCGTCAGGGGACTGAAGCTTTCTTT. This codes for CASSGRQGTEAFF.

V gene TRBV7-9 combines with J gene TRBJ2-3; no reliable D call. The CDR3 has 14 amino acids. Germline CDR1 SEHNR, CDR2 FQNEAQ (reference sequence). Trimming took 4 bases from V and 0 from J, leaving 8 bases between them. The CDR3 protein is CASSYTGSTDTQYF. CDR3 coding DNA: TGTGCCAGCAGCTACACGGGTAGCACAGATACGCAGTATTTT.

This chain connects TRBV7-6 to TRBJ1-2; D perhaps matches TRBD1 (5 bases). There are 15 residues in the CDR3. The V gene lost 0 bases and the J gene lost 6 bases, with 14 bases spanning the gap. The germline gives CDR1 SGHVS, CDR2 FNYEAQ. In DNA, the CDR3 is TGTGCCAGCAGCTTAGCGAGGGGAGGAGTAAATGGCTACACCTTC. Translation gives CASSLARGGVNGYTF.

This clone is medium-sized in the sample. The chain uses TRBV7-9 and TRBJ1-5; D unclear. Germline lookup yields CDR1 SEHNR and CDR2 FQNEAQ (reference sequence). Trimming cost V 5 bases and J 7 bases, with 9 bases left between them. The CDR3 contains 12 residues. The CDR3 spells CASSQENQPQHF. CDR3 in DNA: TGTGCCAGCAGCCAGGAGAACCAGCCCCAGCATTTT.

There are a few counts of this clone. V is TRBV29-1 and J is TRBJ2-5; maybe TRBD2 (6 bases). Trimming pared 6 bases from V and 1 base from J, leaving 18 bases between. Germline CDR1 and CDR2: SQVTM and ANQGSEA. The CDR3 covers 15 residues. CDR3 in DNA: TGCAGCGTCTCCCGGGCGGGGCAGCCCCAAGAGACCCAGTACTTC. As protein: CSVSRAGQPQETQYF.

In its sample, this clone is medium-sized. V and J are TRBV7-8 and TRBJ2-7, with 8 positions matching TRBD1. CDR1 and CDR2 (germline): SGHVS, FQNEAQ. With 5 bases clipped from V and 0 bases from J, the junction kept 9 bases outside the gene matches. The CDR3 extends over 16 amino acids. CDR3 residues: CASSRRGQAPSYEQYF. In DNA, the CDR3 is TGTGCCAGCAGCCGACGGGGACAGGCACCCTCCTACGAGCAGTACTTC.

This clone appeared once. CDR3 nucleotide sequence: TGTGCCAGCAGGGCGACAGGGGGCGGGCAACAGCCCCAGCATTTT. Its translation: CASRATGGGQQPQHF. V gene TRBV28 combines with J gene TRBJ1-5; 10 bases line up with TRBD1. The ends lost 6 bases at V and 7 bases at J; junction bases unmatched: 9. Germline-derived CDR1 and CDR2 are MDHEN and SYDVKM. The CDR3 runs to 15 residues.

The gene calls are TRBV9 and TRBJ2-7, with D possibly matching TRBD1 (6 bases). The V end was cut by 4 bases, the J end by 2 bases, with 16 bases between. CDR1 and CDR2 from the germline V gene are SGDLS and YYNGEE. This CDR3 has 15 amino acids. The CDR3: CASSPGVGTTYEQYF. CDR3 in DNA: TGTGCCAGCAGCCCCGGGGTAGGGACAACCTACGAGCAGTACTTC.

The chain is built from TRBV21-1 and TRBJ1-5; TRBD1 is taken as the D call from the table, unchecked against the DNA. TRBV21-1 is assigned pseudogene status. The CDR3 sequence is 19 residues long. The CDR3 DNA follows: TGTGCCAGCAGGCCGCTAAGAGAAGGATCGGACAGGGTGAATCAGCCCCAGCATTTT. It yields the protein CASRPLREGSDRVNQPQHF.

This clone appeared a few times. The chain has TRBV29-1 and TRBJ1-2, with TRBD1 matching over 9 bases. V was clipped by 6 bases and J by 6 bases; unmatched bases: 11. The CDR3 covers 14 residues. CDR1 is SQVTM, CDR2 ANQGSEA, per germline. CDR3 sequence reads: CSVDWDREDDGYTF. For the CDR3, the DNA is TGCAGCGTGGATTGGGACAGGGAGGATGATGGCTACACCTTC.

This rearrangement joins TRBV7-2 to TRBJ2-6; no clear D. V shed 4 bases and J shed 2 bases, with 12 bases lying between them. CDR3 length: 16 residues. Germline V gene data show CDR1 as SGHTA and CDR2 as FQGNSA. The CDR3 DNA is TGTGCCAGCAGCTCCAACCCTACAACTGGGGCCAACGTCCTGACTTTC. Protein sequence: CASSSNPTTGANVLTF.

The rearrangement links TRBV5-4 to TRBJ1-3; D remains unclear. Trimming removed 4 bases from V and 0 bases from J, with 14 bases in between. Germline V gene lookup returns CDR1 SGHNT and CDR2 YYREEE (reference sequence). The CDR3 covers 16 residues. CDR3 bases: TGTGCCAGCAGCCGGTCAGGACGGCTCTCTGGAAACACCATATATTTT. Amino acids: CASSRSGRLSGNTIYF. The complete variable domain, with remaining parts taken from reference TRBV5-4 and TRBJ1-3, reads ETGVTQSPTHLIKTRGQQVTLRCSSQSGHNTVSWYQQALGQGPQFIFQYYREEENGRGNFPPRFSGLQFPNYSSELNVNALELDDSALYLCASSRSGRLSGNTIYFGEGSWLTVV.

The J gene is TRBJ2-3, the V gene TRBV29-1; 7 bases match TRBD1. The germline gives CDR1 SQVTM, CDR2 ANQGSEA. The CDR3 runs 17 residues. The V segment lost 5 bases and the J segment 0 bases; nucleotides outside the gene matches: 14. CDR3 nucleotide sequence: TGCAGCGTTCCCCGGGACAGAAAAGCTCTTAGCACAGATACGCAGTATTTT. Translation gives CSVPRDRKALSTDTQYF.

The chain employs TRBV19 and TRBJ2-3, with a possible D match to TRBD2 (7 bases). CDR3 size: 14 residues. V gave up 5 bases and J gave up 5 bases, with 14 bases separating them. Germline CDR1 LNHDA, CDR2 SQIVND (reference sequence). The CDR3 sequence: CASSSWGGQDTQYF. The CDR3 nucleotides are TGTGCCAGTAGTTCATGGGGGGGGCAAGATACGCAGTATTTT.

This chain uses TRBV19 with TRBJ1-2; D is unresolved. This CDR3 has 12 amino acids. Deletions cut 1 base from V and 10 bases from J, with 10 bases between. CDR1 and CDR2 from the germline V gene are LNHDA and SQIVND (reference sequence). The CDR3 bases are TGTGCCAGTAGTATAGTCCGTGGAGACTACACCTTC. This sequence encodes CASSIVRGDYTF.

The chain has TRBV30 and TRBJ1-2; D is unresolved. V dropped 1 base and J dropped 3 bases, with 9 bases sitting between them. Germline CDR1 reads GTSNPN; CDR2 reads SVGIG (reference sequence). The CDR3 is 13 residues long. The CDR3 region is CAWSGAGHYGYTF. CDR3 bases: TGTGCCTGGAGTGGGGCGGGTCACTATGGCTACACCTTC.

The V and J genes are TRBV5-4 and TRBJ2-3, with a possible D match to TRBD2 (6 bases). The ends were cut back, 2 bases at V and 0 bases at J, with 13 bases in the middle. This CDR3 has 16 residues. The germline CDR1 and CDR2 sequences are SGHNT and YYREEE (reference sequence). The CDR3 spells CASSFRRGASTDTQYF. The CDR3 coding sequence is TGTGCCAGCAGCTTTCGCCGCGGGGCAAGCACAGATACGCAGTATTTT.

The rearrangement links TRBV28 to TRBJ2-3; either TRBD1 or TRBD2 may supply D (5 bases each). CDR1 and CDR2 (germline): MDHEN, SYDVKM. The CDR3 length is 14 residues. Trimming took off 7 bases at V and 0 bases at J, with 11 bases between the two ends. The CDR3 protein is CASTRGASTDTQYF. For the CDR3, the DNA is TGTGCCAGCACCCGGGGCGCTAGCACAGATACGCAGTATTTT.

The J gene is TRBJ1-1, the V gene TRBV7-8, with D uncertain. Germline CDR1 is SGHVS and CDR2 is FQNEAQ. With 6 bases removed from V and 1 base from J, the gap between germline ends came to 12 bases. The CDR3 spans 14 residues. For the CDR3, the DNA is TGTGCCAGCAGGGTTGGACGGACGAACACTGAAGCTTTCTTT. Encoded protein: CASRVGRTNTEAFF.

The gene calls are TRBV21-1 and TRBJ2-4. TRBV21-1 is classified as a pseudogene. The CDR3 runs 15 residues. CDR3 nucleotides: TGTGCCAGCAGCAAAGGAGGGACGGCCAAAAACATTCAGTACTTC. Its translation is CASSKGGTAKNIQYF.

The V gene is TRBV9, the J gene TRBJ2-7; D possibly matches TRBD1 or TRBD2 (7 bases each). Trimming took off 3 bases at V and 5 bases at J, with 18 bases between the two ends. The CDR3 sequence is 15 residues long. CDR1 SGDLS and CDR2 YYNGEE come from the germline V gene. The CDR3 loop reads CASSEGAGANDEQYF. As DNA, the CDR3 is TGTGCCAGCAGCGAGGGGGCGGGAGCAAACGACGAGCAGTACTTC. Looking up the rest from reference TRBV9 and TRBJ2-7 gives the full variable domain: DSGVTQTPKHLITATGQRVTLRCSPRSGDLSVYWYQQSLDQGLQFLIQYYNGEERAKGNILERFSAQQFPDLHSELNLSSLELGDSALYFCASSEGAGANDEQYFGPGTRLTVT.

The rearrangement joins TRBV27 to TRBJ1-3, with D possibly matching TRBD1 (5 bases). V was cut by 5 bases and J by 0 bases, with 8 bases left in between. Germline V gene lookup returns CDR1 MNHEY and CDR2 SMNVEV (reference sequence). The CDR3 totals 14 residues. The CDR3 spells CASSTRGSGNTIYF. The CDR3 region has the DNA TGTGCCAGCAGTACAAGGGGCTCTGGAAACACCATATATTTT.

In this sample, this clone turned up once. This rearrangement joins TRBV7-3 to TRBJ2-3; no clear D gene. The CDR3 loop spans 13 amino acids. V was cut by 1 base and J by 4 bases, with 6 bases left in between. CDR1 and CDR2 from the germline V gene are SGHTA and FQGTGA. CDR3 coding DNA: TGTGCCAGCAGCTTAAGTAACGCAGATACGCAGTATTTT. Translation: CASSLSNADTQYF.

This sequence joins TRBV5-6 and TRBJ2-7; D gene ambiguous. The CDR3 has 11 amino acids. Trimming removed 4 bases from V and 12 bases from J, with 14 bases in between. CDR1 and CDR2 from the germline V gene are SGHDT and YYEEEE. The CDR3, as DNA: TGTGCCAGCAGCGCGACCTCCGGCACGTACTTC. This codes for CASSATSGTYF.

Here the CDR3 reads CASSIRDGNYEQYF. The CDR3 DNA follows: TGTGCCAGTAGTATAAGGGACGGAAATTACGAGCAGTACTTC. The chain carries TRBV19 and TRBJ2-7; either TRBD1 or TRBD2 may supply D (5 bases each). The CDR3 is 14 amino acids. Trimming removed 2 bases at V and 4 bases at J, with 12 bases between. The germline V gene has CDR1 LNHDA and CDR2 SQIVND (reference sequence). The whole variable domain, filled in from reference TRBV19 and TRBJ2-7, reads DGGITQSPKYLFRKEGQNVTLSCEQNLNHDAMYWYRQDPGQGLRLIYYSQIVNDFQKGDIAEGYSVSREKKESFPLTVTSAQKNPTAFYLCASSIRDGNYEQYFGPGTRLTVT.

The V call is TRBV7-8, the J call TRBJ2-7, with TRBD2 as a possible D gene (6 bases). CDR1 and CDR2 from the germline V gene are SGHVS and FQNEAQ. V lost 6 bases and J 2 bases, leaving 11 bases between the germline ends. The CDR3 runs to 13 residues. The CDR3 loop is CASSGGTPYEQYF. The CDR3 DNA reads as TGTGCCAGCAGTGGGGGGACCCCCTACGAGCAGTACTTC.